One and the same sample provided the 9 T cell receptor beta chains below, sequenced in a study of cytomegalovirus exposure and HLA in healthy donors (dated by TCRdb to about 2017). Libraries were prepared through the immunoSEQ multiplex PCR assay. For the multiplex PCR, a mixture combining 60 forward primers for TCR Vbeta segments and 13 reverse primers for TCR Jbeta segments was used. TCRdb provides this immuneACCESS table in a form limited to in-frame rearrangements. Some clones are lacking; in checked studies, under half of them reflect an unresolved V gene, and why the rest are absent is not known. This sample has some 200,000 clones in its table, and 81% of those were observed once. The ten most abundant clones make up over 3.5% of the sample. The sequenced sample was PBMCs. These receptor sequences come from a middle-aged man in good health and CMV-seronegative.

The V gene is TRBV7-9, the J gene TRBJ2-7, with D unclear. The germline V gene encodes CDR1 SEHNR and CDR2 FQNEAQ (reference sequence). The CDR3 runs to 12 residues. V was clipped by 3 bases and J by 2 bases, with 5 bases between them. The CDR3 loop reads CASSFQAYEQYF. The CDR3 DNA is TGTGCCAGCAGCTTCCAGGCCTACGAGCAGTACTTC.

The chain combines TRBV5-4 with TRBJ1-1; D is ambiguous. V was cut by 1 base and J by 7 bases, with 8 bases left in between. CDR1 is SGHNT and CDR2 is YYREEE in the germline V gene (reference sequence). CDR3 size: 12 residues. CDR3 bases: TGTGCCAGCAGCTTGAGTGGGCTTGAAGCTTTCTTT. This translates into CASSLSGLEAFF.

The V gene is TRBV30, the J gene TRBJ2-5; D possibly corresponds to TRBD1 (5 bases). Germline values: CDR1 GTSNPN, CDR2 SVGIG (reference sequence). This CDR3 comprises 12 residues. Trimming stripped 5 bases from V and 2 bases from J, with 9 bases between. CDR3 DNA: TGTGCCTGGGGACATTGGCAAGAGACCCAGTACTTC. This sequence encodes CAWGHWQETQYF.

This clone has only a few counts. CDR3: CASSGGGSNYGYTF. In DNA form, the CDR3 reads TGTGCCAGTTCTGGGGGGGGATCTAACTATGGCTACACCTTC. The chain employs TRBV19 and TRBJ1-2; D possibly corresponds to TRBD1 (5 bases). V was shortened by 8 bases and J by 0 bases, with 13 bases between the two germline ends. This CDR3 contains 14 residues. Germline V gives CDR1 LNHDA, CDR2 SQIVND (reference sequence).

The V call is TRBV29-1, the J call TRBJ2-4; possibly TRBD1 for D (6 bases). V lost 3 bases, J lost 7 bases, and 13 bases lay in between. The CDR3 length is 13 residues. Germline CDR1 SQVTM, CDR2 ANQGSEA. The CDR3 nucleotides are TGCAGCGTTGATGGGGGCTCCGTGAACATTCAGTACTTC. It translates to CSVDGGSVNIQYF. The full variable domain, rest sourced from reference TRBV29-1 and TRBJ2-4, is SAVISQKPSRDICQRGTSLTIQCQVDSQVTMMFWYRQQPGQSLTLIATANQGSEATYESGFVIDKFPISRPNLTFSTLTVSNMSPEDSSIYLCSVDGGSVNIQYFGAGTRLSVL.

In DNA form, the CDR3 reads TGTGCCAGTAGTTTCCGGACTAGTGGTAGCTACGAGCAGTACTTC. This gives the protein CASSFRTSGSYEQYF. The chain employs TRBV19 and TRBJ2-7; TRBD2 agrees at 7 bases. With 5 bases clipped from V and 3 bases from J, the junction kept 10 bases outside the gene matches. Germline-derived CDR1 and CDR2 are LNHDA and SQIVND (reference sequence). The CDR3 covers 15 residues.

V and J are TRBV30 and TRBJ1-6; D is possibly TRBD1 (5 bases). Germline CDR1 is GTSNPN and CDR2 is SVGIG (reference sequence). The length of the CDR3 is 14 residues. Trimming cost V 0 bases and J 7 bases, with 10 bases left between them. The CDR3 spells CAWSVAGRNSPLHF. The CDR3 DNA reads as TGTGCCTGGAGTGTAGCAGGGAGGAATTCACCCCTCCACTTT.

V is TRBV30 and J is TRBJ1-2; D call uncertain. From germline, CDR1 is GTSNPN and CDR2 SVGIG (reference sequence). The CDR3 spans 13 residues. Trimming removed 2 bases at V and 0 bases at J, with 7 bases between. Here the CDR3 reads CAWSLATNYGYTF. CDR3 DNA sequence: TGTGCCTGGAGTCTGGCAACTAACTATGGCTACACCTTC. The variable domain in full, with the rest retrieved from reference TRBV30 and TRBJ1-2, is SQTIHQWPATLVQPVGSPLSLECTVEGTSNPNLYWYRQAAGRGLQLLFYSVGIGQISSEVPQNLSASRPQDRQFILSSKKLLLSDSGFYLCAWSLATNYGYTFGSGTRLTVV.

The rearrangement links TRBV15 to TRBJ1-2; TRBD1 aligns across 7 bases. This CDR3 is built from 14 residues. Per germline, CDR1 LNHNV and CDR2 YYDKDF (reference sequence). Trimming removed 3 bases from V and 6 bases from J; junction bases left unmatched: 7. The chain's CDR3 is CATSSGTAKDGYTF. DNA of the CDR3: TGTGCCACCAGCAGCGGGACAGCCAAGGATGGCTACACCTTC.